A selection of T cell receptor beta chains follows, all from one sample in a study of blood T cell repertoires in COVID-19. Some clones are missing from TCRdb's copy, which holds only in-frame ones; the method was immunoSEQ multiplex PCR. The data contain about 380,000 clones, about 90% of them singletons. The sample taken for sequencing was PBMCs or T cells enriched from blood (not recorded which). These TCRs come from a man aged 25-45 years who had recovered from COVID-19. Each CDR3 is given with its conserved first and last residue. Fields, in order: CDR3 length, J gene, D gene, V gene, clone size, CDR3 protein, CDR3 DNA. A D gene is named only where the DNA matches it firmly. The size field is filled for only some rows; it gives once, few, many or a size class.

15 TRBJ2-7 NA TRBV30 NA CAWSPIWGRGYEQYF TGTGCCTGGAGTCCAATATGGGGTCGGGGTTACGAGCAGTACTTC
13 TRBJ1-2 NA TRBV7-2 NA CASSLGRGRGYTF TGTGCCAGCAGCTTAGGCAGGGGAAGAGGCTACACCTTC
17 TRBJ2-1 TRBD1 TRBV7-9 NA CASSLGVTGQGGDEQFF TGTGCCAGCAGCTTAGGGGTTACGGGACAGGGGGGAGATGAGCAGTTCTTC
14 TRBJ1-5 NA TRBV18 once CASSPGVSNQPQHF TGTGCCAGCTCACCGGGAGTAAGCAATCAGCCCCAGCATTTT
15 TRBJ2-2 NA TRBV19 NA CASSIVKGVTGELFF TGTGCCAGTAGTATCGTAAAGGGAGTAACCGGGGAGCTGTTTTTT
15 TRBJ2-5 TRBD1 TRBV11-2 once CASSSPGGGRETQYF TGTGCCAGCAGCTCACCAGGGGGTGGCCGAGAGACCCAGTACTTC
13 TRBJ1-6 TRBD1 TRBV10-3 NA CAIKGTGNSPLHF TGTGCCATCAAGGGGACAGGGAATTCACCCCTCCACTTT
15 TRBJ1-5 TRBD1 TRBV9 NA CASSLGTGGNQPQHF TGTGCCAGCAGCCTAGGGACAGGGGGCAATCAGCCCCAGCATTTT
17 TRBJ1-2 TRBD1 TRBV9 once CASSASRDRPSNYGYTF TGTGCCAGCAGCGCGAGCCGGGACAGGCCTTCTAACTATGGCTACACCTTC
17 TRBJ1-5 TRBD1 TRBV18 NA CASSTLRTGGSNQPQHF TGTGCCAGCTCAACTCTAAGGACAGGAGGAAGCAATCAGCCCCAGCATTTT
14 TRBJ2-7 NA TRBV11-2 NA CASTPRGVTYEQYF TGTGCCAGCACCCCGCGCGGGGTAACCTACGAGCAGTACTTC
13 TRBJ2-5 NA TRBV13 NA CASSFDSQETQYF TGTGCCAGCAGCTTTGACAGCCAAGAGACCCAGTACTTC
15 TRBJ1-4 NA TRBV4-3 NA CASSQEGRQIEKLFF TGCGCCAGCAGCCAAGAAGGGCGACAGATTGAAAAACTGTTTTTT
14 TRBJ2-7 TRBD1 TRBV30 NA CAWSSGQGFMEQYF TGTGCCTGGTCTTCTGGACAGGGTTTCATGGAGCAGTACTTC
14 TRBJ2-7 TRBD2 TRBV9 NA CASSVVPGGGEQYF TGTGCCAGCAGCGTAGTACCGGGGGGAGGCGAGCAGTACTTC
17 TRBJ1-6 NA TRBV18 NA CASSPRTGGAYNSPLHF TGTGCCAGCTCACCACGGACGGGGGGCGCTTATAATTCACCCCTCCACTTT
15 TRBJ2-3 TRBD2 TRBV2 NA CASTRLAGASQFRYF TGTGCCAGCACAAGACTAGCGGGGGCAAGTCAATTTCGGTATTTT
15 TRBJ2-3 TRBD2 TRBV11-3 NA CASSLRGGIGDTQYF TGTGCCAGCAGCTTACGCGGGGGGATAGGAGATACGCAGTATTTT
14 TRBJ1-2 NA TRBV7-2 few CASSRDWAGEGYTF TGTGCCAGCAGCCGTGATTGGGCAGGGGAGGGCTACACCTTC
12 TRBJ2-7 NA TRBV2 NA CASSAQNYEQYF TGTGCCAGCAGTGCACAGAACTACGAGCAGTACTTC
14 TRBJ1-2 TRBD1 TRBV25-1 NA CASTGQGRTHGYTF TGTGCCAGCACGGGACAGGGAAGAACTCATGGCTACACCTTC
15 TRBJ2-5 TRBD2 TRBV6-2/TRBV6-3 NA CASSSLAGGGETQYF TGTGCCAGCAGTTCCCTAGCGGGGGGAGGAGAGACCCAGTACTTC